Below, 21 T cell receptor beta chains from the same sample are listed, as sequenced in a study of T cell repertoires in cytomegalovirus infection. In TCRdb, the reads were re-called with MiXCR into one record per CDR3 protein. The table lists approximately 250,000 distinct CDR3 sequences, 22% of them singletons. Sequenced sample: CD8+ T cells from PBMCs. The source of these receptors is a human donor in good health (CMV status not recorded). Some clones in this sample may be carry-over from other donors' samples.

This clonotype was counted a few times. CDR3 sequence reads: CASSFGGSEQFF. DNA for the CDR3: TGTGCCAGCAGTTTTGGGGGGTCTGAGCAGTTCTTC. This chain joins TRBV12-3 or TRBV12-4 and TRBJ2-1, with D perhaps matching TRBD2 (6 bases). The length of the CDR3 is 12 residues. Trimming left V 3 bases short and J 9 bases short, with 9 bases between.

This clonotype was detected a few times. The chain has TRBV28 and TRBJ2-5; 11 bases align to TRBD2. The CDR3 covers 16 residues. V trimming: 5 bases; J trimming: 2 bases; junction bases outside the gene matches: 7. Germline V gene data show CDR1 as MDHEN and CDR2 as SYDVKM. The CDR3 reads CASSPPGLAAQETQYF. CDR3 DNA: TGTGCCAGCAGTCCACCGGGACTAGCGGCACAAGAGACCCAGTACTTC.

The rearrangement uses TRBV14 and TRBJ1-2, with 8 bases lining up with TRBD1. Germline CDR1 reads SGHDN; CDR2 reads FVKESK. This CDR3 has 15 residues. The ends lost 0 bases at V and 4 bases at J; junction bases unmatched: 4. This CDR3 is CASSQDQGASYGYTF. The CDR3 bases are TGTGCCAGCAGCCAAGACCAGGGGGCAAGCTATGGCTACACCTTC.

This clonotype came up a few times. The CDR3: CASSFGYEEQFF. Here the CDR3 DNA reads TGTGCCAGCAGCTTCGGTTACGAGGAGCAGTTCTTC. V is TRBV7-9 and J is TRBJ2-1, with D hard to call. CDR1 and CDR2 from the germline V gene are SEHNR and FQNEAQ (reference sequence). Trimming stripped 3 bases from V and 10 bases from J, with 10 bases between. This CDR3 spans 12 amino acids.

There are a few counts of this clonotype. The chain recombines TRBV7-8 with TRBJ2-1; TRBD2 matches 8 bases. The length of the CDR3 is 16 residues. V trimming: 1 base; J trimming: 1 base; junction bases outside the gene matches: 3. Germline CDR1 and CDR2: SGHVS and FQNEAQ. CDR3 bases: TGTGCCAGCAGCTTAGTACGGGGGGGATCCTACAATGAGCAGTTCTTC. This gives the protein CASSLVRGGSYNEQFF.

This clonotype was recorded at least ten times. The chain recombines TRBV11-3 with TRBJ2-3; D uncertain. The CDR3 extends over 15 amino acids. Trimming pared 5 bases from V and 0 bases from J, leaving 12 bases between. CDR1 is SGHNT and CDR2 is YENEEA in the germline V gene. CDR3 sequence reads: CASSPDGRSTDTQYF. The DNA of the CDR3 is TGTGCCAGCAGCCCGGACGGGCGAAGCACAGATACGCAGTATTTT.

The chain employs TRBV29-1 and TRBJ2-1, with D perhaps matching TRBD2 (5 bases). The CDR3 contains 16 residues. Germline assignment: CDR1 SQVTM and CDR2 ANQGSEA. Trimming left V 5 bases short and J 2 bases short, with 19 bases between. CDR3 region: CSVHIFGEGAYNEQFF. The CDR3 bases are TGCAGCGTTCATATTTTCGGGGAAGGCGCCTACAATGAGCAGTTCTTC.

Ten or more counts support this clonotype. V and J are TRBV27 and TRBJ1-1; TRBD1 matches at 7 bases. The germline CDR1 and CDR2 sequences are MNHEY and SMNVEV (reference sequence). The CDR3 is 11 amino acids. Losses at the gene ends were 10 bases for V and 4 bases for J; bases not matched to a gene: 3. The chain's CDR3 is CATSGGTEAFF. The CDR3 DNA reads TGTGCCACCTCAGGGGGCACTGAAGCTTTCTTT.

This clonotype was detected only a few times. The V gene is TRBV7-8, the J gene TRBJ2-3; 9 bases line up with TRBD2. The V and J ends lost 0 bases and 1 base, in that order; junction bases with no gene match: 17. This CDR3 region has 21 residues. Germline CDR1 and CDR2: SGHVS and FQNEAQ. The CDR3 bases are TGTGCCAGCAGCTTAGCGGATAAAGCGGGGGGCCTCCAGCCCCGCACAGATACGCAGTATTTT. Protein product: CASSLADKAGGLQPRTDTQYF.

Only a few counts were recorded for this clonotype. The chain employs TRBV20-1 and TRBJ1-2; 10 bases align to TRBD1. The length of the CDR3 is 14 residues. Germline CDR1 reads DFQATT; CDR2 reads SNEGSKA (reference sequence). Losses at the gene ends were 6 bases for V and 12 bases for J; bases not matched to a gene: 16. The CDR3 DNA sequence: TGCAGTGCACTGAGCACCGGGACAGGGGAAAGTAACACCTTC. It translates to CSALSTGTGESNTF.

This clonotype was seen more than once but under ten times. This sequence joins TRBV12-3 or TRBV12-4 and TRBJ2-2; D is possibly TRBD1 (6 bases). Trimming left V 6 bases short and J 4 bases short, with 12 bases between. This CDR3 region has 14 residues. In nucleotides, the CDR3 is TGTGCCAGCAGCCCAGGGGTTTCCACCGGGGAGCTGTTTTTT. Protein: CASSPGVSTGELFF.

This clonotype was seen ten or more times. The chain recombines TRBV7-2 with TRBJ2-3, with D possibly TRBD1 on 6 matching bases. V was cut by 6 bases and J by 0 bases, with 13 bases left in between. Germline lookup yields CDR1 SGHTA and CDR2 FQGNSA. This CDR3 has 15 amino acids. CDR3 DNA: TGTGCCAGCAGAACAACAGGGTCTAGCACAGATACGCAGTATTTT. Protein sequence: CASRTTGSSTDTQYF.

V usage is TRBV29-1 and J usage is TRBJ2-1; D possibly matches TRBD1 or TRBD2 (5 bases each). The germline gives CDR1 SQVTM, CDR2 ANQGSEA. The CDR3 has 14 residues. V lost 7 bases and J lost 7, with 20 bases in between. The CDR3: CSGYYRDGWNEQFF. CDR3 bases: TGCAGCGGGTACTACCGGGACGGATGGAATGAGCAGTTCTTC.

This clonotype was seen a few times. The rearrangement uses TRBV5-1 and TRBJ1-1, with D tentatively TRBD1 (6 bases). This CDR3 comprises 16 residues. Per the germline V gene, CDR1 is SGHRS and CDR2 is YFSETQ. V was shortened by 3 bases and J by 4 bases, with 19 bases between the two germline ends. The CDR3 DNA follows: TGCGCCAGCAGCTACGAACAGGGAGGGCTCGGCACTGAAGCTTTCTTT. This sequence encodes CASSYEQGGLGTEAFF.

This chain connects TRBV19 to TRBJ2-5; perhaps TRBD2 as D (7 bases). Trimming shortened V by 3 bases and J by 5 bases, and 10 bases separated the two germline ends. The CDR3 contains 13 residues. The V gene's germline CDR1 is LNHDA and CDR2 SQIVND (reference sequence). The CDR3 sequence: CASSMGGPETQYF. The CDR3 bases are TGTGCCAGTAGTATGGGGGGGCCCGAGACCCAGTACTTC. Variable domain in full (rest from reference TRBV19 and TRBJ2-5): DGGITQSPKYLFRKEGQNVTLSCEQNLNHDAMYWYRQDPGQGLRLIYYSQIVNDFQKGDIAEGYSVSREKKESFPLTVTSAQKNPTAFYLCASSMGGPETQYFGPGTRLLVL.

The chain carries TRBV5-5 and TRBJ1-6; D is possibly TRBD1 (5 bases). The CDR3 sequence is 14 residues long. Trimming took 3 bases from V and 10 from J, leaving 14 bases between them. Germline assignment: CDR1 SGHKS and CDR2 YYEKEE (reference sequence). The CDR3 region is CASSWDGPGSPLHF. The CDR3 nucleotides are TGTGCCAGCAGCTGGGACGGACCGGGGTCACCCCTCCACTTT. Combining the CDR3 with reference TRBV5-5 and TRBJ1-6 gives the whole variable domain DAGVTQSPTHLIKTRGQQVTLRCSPISGHKSVSWYQQVLGQGPQFIFQYYEKEERGRGNFPDRFSARQFPNYSSELNVNALLLGDSALYLCASSWDGPGSPLHFGNGTRLTVT.

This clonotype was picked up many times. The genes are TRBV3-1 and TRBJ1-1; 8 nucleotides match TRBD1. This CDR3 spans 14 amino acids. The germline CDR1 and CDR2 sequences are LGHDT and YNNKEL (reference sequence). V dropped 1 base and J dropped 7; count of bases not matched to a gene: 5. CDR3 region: CASSQGTGGGEAFF. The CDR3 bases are TGTGCCAGCAGCCAAGGAACAGGGGGGGGTGAAGCTTTCTTT. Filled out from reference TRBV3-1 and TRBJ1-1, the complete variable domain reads DTAVSQTPKYLVTQMGNDKSIKCEQNLGHDTMYWYKQDSKKFLKIMFSYNNKELIINETVPNRFSPKSPDKAHLNLHINSLELGDSAVYFCASSQGTGGGEAFFGQGTRLTVV.

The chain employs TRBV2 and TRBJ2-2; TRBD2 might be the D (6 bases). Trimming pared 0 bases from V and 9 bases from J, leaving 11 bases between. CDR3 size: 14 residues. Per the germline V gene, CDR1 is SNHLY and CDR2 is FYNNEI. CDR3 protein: CASSEAGDSRELFF. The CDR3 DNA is TGTGCCAGCAGTGAAGCTGGGGACTCAAGGGAGCTGTTTTTT.

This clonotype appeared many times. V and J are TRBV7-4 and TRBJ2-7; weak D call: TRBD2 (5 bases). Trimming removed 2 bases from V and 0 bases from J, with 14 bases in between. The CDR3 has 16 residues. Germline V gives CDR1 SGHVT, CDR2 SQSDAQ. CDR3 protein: CASSLKASPSSYEQYF. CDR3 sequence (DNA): TGTGCCAGCAGCTTAAAGGCTAGCCCGAGCTCCTACGAGCAGTACTTC.

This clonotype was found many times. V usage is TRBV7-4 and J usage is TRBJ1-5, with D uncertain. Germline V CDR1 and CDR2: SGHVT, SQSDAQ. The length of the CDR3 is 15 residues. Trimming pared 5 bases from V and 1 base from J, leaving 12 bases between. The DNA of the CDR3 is TGTGCCAGCAGCGCCCGGGGAGCGAGCAATCAGCCCCAGCATTTT. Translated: CASSARGASNQPQHF.

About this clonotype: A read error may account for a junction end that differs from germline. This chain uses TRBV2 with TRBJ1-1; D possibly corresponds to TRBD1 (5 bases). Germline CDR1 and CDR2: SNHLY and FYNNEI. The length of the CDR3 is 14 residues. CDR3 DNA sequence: TGTACCAGCCCTGGCGGGGGTTTAAACACTGAAGCTTTCTTT. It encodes CTSPGGGLNTEAFF. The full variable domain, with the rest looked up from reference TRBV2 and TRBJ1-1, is EPEVTQTPSHQVTQMGQEVILRCVPISNHLYFYWYRQILGQKVEFLVSFYNNEISEKSEIFDDQFSVERPDGSNFTLKIRSTKLEDSAMYFCTSPGGGLNTEAFFGQGTRLTVV.